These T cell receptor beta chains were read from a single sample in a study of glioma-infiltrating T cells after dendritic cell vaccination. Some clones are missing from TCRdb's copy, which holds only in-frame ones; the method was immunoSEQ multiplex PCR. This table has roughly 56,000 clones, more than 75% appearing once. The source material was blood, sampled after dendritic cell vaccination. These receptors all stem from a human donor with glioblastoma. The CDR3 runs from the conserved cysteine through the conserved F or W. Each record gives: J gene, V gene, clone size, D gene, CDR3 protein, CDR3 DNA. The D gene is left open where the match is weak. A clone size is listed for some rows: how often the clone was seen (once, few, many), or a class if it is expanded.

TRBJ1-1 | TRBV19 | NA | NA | CASSQTANTEAFF | TGTGCCAGTTCTCAGACAGCGAACACTGAAGCTTTCTTT
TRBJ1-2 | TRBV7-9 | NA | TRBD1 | CASSSGTGWHGYTF | TGTGCCAGCAGTTCTGGGACAGGGTGGCATGGCTACACCTTC
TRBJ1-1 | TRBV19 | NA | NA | CASSISSGQAFF | TGTGCCAGTAGTATAAGCTCAGGTCAAGCTTTCTTT
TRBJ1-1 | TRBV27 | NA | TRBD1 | CASSFGDRGLYTEAFF | TGTGCCAGCAGTTTCGGAGACAGGGGGCTGTACACTGAAGCTTTCTTT
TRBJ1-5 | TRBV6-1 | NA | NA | CASSGSTAQGPQHF | TGTGCCAGCAGTGGGTCGACGGCCCAGGGGCCCCAGCATTTT
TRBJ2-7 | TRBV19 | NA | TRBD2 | CASSPLLAGSSYEQYF | TGTGCCAGTAGTCCTTTGCTAGCGGGGAGCTCCTACGAGCAGTACTTC
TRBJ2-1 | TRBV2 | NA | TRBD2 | CASSSGGTYNEQFF | TGTGCCAGCTCTAGCGGGGGAACCTACAATGAGCAGTTCTTC
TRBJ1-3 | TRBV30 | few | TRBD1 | CAWRRAGGSLGNTIYF | TGTGCCTGGAGGCGCGCAGGGGGCTCTTTGGGAAACACCATATATTTT
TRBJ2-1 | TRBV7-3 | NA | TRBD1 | CASSLESLKGAYNEQFF | TGTGCCAGCAGCTTAGAGTCTTTGAAGGGGGCTTACAATGAGCAGTTCTTC
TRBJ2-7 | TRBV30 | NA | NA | CAWSGGAGEQYF | TGTGCCTGGAGTGGGGGCGCGGGAGAGCAGTACTTC
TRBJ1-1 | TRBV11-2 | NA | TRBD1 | CASSRKTGVNTEAFF | TGTGCCAGCAGCCGGAAGACAGGGGTGAACACTGAAGCTTTCTTT
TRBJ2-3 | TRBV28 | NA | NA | CASSVPGLDTQYF | TGTGCCAGCAGTGTCCCAGGGTTAGATACGCAGTATTTT
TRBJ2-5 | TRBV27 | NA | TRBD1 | CASSFAGGALETQYF | TGTGCCAGCAGTTTCGCAGGGGGCGCCTTGGAGACCCAGTACTTC
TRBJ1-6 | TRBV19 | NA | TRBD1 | CASSIDRGSQSPLHF | TGTGCCAGTAGTATTGACAGGGGGTCCCAGTCACCCCTCCACTTT
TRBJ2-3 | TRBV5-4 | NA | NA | CASSLTGTDTQYF | TGTGCCAGCAGCTTGACGGGCACAGATACGCAGTATTTT
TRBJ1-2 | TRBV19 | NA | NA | CASRQEGYNYGYTF | TGTGCCAGTAGACAGGAAGGCTATAACTATGGCTACACCTTC
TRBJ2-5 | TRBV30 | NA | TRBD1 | CAWETGGEETQYF | TGTGCCTGGGAAACAGGGGGCGAGGAGACCCAGTACTTC
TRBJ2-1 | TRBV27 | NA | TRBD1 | CASSFSVGGDEQFF | TGTGCCAGCAGTTTTAGCGTAGGGGGCGATGAGCAGTTCTTC
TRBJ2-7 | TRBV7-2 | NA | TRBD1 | CASSSYGDSAYEQYF | TGTGCCAGCAGCTCATATGGGGACAGTGCCTACGAGCAGTACTTC
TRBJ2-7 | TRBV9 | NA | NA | CASSVGSGLTYEQYF | TGTGCCAGCAGCGTTGGGAGCGGCTTAACCTACGAGCAGTACTTC
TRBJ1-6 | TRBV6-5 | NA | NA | CASSPETGIGSPLHF | TGTGCCAGCAGTCCTGAGACAGGCATTGGTTCACCCCTCCACTTT
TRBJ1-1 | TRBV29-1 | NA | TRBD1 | CSVQGQGAEAFF | TGCAGCGTTCAGGGCCAGGGGGCTGAAGCTTTCTTT
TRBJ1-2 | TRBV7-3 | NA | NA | CASSLSLTEGYTF | TGTGCCAGCAGCTTATCCCTGACGGAGGGCTACACCTTC
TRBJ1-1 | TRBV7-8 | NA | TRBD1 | CASSLYRGHTEAFF | TGTGCCAGCAGCTTATACAGGGGGCACACTGAAGCTTTCTTT
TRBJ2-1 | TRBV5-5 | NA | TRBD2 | CASTPLAGGSYNEQFF | TGTGCCAGCACACCCTTGGCGGGGGGCTCCTACAATGAGCAGTTCTTC
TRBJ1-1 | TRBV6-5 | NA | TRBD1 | CASIRTGAGTEAFF | TGTGCCAGCATTCGGACAGGGGCGGGGACTGAAGCTTTCTTT
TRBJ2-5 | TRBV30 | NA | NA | CAWSPDSWGIETQYF | TGTGCCTGGAGTCCTGACAGTTGGGGTATTGAGACCCAGTACTTC
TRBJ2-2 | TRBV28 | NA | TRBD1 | CASSTTGTGNTGELFF | TGTGCCAGCAGCACGACCGGGACAGGAAACACCGGGGAGCTGTTTTTT
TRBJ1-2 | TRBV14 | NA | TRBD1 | CASSQGARDRGYGYTF | TGTGCCAGCAGCCAAGGAGCCCGGGACAGGGGGTATGGCTACACCTTC